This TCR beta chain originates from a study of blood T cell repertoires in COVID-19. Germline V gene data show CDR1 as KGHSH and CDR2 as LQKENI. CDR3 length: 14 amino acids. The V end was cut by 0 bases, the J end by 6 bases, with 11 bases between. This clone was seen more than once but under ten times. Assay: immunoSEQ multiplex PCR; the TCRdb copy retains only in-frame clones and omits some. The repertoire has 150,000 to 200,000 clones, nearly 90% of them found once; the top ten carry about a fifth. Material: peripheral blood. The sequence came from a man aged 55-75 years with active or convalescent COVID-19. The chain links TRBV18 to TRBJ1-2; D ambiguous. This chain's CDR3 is CASSPPRRLDGYTF. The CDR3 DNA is TGTGCCAGCTCACCACCGCGCCGTTTAGATGGCTACACCTTC.